These T cell receptor beta chains were read from a single sample in a study of T cells in Graves' hyperthyroidism and ophthalmopathy. From the multiplex PCR reads, TCRdb called clonotypes with MiXCR, one entry per CDR3 protein. Here the sample spans about 410,000 distinct CDR3 sequences, about 14% being singletons. The sample consisted of blood. The receptors originated from a man aged 18-30 years with Graves' ophthalmopathy. CDR3s include the opening cysteine and the closing phenylalanine or tryptophan.

>TRBV11-2|TRBJ1-6
CASSLEGGYYNSPLHF
>TRBV3-1|TRBJ2-3
CASSQDASLRATDTQYF
>TRBV11-2|TRBJ2-1
CASSQDPFNEQFF
>TRBV29-1|TRBJ1-2
CSVNPGTDYGYTF
>TRBV6-1|TRBJ2-7
CASSPRVLYEQYF
>TRBV3-1|TRBJ1-3
CASSQGRVSGNTIYF
>TRBV5-1|TRBJ2-7
CVSRTSGSNEQYF
>TRBV30|TRBJ1-1
CAWSHKGADTEAFF
>TRBV7-2|TRBJ1-3
CASSLVGVGNTIYF
>TRBV5-1|TRBJ2-1
CASSYGSDSNEQFF
>TRBV11-2|TRBJ1-6
CASSGTIYNSPLHF
>TRBV11-2|TRBJ2-1
CASSWLAGAFNEQFF
>TRBV29-1|TRBJ1-1
CSVAYQNTEAFF
>TRBV20-1|TRBJ2-5
CSALLGLAFYF
>TRBV20-1|TRBJ2-5
CSARLREGLETQYF
>TRBV3-1|TRBJ1-5
CASYPRQTGGNQPQHF
>TRBV6-1|TRBJ2-7
CASSEGGTNYEQYF
>TRBV7-9|TRBJ2-2
CASSSSPTHGELFF
>TRBV10-2|TRBJ2-7
CASNLRDRGAYEQYF
>TRBV5-1|TRBJ1-4
CASSPGQENEKLFF
>TRBV20-1|TRBJ2-3
CSASGLAGGTDTQYF
>TRBV7-9|TRBJ2-3
CASSVTSPRDTQYF
>TRBV6-1|TRBJ1-5
CASSEVRFWQPQHF
>TRBV19|TRBJ1-2
CASSTRNSPNYGYTF
>TRBV6-1|TRBJ2-7
CASSVRDRARIEQYF
>TRBV6-1|TRBJ2-7
CASFTGTYEQYF
>TRBV27|TRBJ1-1
CASSSWWTGLNTEAFF
>TRBV7-9|TRBJ1-2
CASSLALRDGYTF
>TRBV5-8|TRBJ2-5
CASSFRSGGFIGETQYF
>TRBV7-9|TRBJ1-2
CASSLLQGPGYTF
>TRBV12-3/TRBV12-4|TRBJ2-2
CASSFVQGATGELFF
>TRBV5-1|TRBJ1-1
CASSLARGNTEAFF
>TRBV3-1|TRBJ2-1
CASSQDGLAGANEQFF
>TRBV7-9|TRBJ2-7
CASSPGTGGPYEQYF
>TRBV6-1|TRBJ1-1
CASSVQEAFF
>TRBV20-1|TRBJ1-1
CSARAGGNWKAFF
>TRBV2|TRBJ1-1
CASSRTDMNTEAFF
>TRBV4-1|TRBJ2-1
CASSQGVGGGTYNEQFF
>TRBV3-1|TRBJ1-4
CASSRPGMGRAEKLFF
>TRBV12-3/TRBV12-4|TRBJ2-3
CASSGERGGRVTQYF
>TRBV6-5|TRBJ2-1
CASSYRAGGGGTSYNEQFF
>TRBV5-4|TRBJ2-7
CASSPETSLGEQYF
>TRBV6-2/TRBV6-3|TRBJ2-2
CASSYSMFIGGLDTGELFF
>TRBV3-1|TRBJ2-7
CASSQEKGLYEQYF
>TRBV29-1|TRBJ2-7
CSVEGITTYEQYF
>TRBV7-3|TRBJ2-3
CASSFADTDTQYF
>TRBV19|TRBJ1-2
CASSIGSLDNYGYTF
>TRBV30|TRBJ2-6
CAWSVRVPGANVLTF
>TRBV12-3/TRBV12-4|TRBJ2-7
CASRADRYHEQYF